In this sample, the clone carrying this TCR beta chain turned up once. Measured with immunoSEQ multiplex PCR; TCRdb has only the in-frame clones, and not every one. Here the sample spans 30,000 to 40,000 clones, over 85% being singletons. V dropped 2 bases and J dropped 2 bases, with 3 bases sitting between them. The CDR3 spans 12 residues. Germline V gene sequence: CDR1 MDHEN, CDR2 SYDVKM. These data belong to a study of T cell clonotyping in hematopoietic cell transplantation. Time point denoted: recipient sample about 28 days before transplant, after cytoreduction. The sample was peripheral blood mononuclear cells, taken before stem cell transplant. The source is a man aged 40-49 years with chronic myeloid leukemia. Some clones in this sample may be carry-over from other donors' samples. V and J are TRBV28 and TRBJ2-5, with no clear D. The CDR3 spells CASSLRQETQYF. The CDR3 nucleotides are TGTGCCAGCAGTTTAAGGCAAGAGACCCAGTACTTC.